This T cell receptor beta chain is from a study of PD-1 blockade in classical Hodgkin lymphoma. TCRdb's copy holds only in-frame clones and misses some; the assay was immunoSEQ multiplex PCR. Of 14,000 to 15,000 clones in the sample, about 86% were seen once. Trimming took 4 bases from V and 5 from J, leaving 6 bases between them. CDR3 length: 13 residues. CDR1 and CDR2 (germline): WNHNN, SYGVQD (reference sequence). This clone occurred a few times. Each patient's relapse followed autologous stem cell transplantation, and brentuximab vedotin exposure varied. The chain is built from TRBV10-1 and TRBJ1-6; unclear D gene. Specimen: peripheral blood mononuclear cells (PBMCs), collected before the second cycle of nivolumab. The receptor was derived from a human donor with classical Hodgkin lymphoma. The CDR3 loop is CASSAGDNSPLHF. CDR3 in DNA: TGCGCCAGCAGTGCTGGAGATAATTCACCCCTCCACTTT.